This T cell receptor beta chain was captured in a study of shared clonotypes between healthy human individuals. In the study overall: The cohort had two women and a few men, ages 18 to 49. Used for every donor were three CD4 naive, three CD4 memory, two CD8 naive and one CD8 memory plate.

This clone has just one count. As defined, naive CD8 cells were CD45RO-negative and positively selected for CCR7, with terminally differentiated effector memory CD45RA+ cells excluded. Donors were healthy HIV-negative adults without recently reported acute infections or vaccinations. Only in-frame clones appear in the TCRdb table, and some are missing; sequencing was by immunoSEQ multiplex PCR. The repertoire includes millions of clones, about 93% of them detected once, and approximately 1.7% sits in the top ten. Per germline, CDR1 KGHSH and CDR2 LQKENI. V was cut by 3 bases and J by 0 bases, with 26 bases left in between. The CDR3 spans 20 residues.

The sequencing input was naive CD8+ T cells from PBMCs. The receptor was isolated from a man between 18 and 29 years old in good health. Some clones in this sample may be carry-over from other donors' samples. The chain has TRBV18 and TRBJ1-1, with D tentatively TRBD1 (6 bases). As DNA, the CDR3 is TGTGCCAGCTCACCTACCACGGAGTTGGGGGCACTGAGCATGAACACTGAAGCTTTCTTT. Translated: CASSPTTELGALSMNTEAFF.